One sample yielded the 3 T cell receptor beta chains listed below, sequenced in a study of T cell responses to AZD1222 COVID-19 vaccine. The data were produced by immunoSEQ multiplex PCR, yet TCRdb's version contains in-frame clones alone and is incomplete. Counted here are roughly 140,000 clones, 88% occurring once; the ten biggest clones make up roughly 2%. Specimen: peripheral blood, collected on day 0 of AZD1222 vaccination. These receptors were obtained from an adult in good health.

The V call is TRBV5-1, the J call TRBJ1-3; D gene ambiguous. CDR1 is SGHRS and CDR2 is YFSETQ in the germline V gene. This CDR3 has 16 amino acids. The V and J ends lost 0 bases and 0 bases respectively, with 10 bases between them. CDR3 sequence reads: CASSLALGNSGNTIYF. The CDR3 nucleotides are TGCGCCAGCAGCTTGGCTCTAGGTAACTCTGGAAACACCATATATTTT.

The chain uses TRBV6-6 and TRBJ2-7; 9 nucleotides match TRBD1. The CDR3 has 14 amino acids. V lost 6 bases, J lost 4 bases, and 7 bases stayed unmatched. Germline CDR1 is MNHNY and CDR2 is SVGAGI (reference sequence). The DNA for the CDR3 is TGTGCCAGCAGGTCCGGGACAGGGATTTACGAGCAGTACTTC. As protein: CASRSGTGIYEQYF.

V gene TRBV28 combines with J gene TRBJ1-5, with 8 bases fitting TRBD1. Losses at the gene ends were 6 bases for V and 6 bases for J; bases not matched to a gene: 10. This CDR3 region has 15 residues. CDR1 and CDR2 from the germline V gene are MDHEN and SYDVKM. The CDR3 protein is CASSRIRGTGQPQHF. The CDR3 DNA reads as TGTGCCAGCAGCCGGATTAGAGGGACAGGTCAGCCCCAGCATTTT.